A selection of T cell receptor beta chains follows, all from one sample in a study of cytomegalovirus exposure and HLA in healthy donors. Assay used: immunoSEQ multiplex PCR; TCRdb lists only in-frame clones, some missing. The top ten hold 9.5% to 12% of the sample, which has some 150,000 clones, roughly four fifths seen once. What was sequenced was PBMCs. These receptor sequences come from a man in his fifties or sixties in good health and CMV-seropositive. Each CDR3 is given with its conserved first and last residue. D genes are given only for firm matches. Size is omitted from some rows. Given values are once, few, many or a class for expanded clones.

V: TRBV7-2
size: .
D: .
J: TRBJ2-5
CDR3: CASSLVGEETQYF
DNA: TGTGCCAGCAGCTTAGTAGGGGAAGAGACCCAGTACTTC

V: TRBV28
size: few
D: .
J: TRBJ2-7
CDR3: CASSFPDSYEQYF
DNA: TGTGCCAGCAGTTTCCCGGACAGCTACGAGCAGTACTTC

V: TRBV13
size: few
D: TRBD1
J: TRBJ2-7
CDR3: CASSPDGTGVYEQYF
DNA: TGTGCCAGCAGCCCCGACGGGACAGGGGTTTACGAGCAGTACTTC

V: TRBV4-3
size: .
D: .
J: TRBJ1-6
CDR3: CASSQQGTSPLHF
DNA: TGCGCCAGCAGCCAACAGGGAACCTCACCCCTCCACTTT

V: TRBV6-5
size: .
D: .
J: TRBJ2-5
CDR3: CASRPGVEETQYF
DNA: TGTGCCAGCCGGCCGGGGGTCGAAGAGACCCAGTACTTC

V: TRBV6-5
size: .
D: .
J: TRBJ2-1
CDR3: CASRESGGSYNEQFF
DNA: TGTGCCAGCAGGGAGTCCGGGGGCTCCTACAATGAGCAGTTCTTC

V: TRBV30
size: .
D: .
J: TRBJ1-3
CDR3: CAWSVSGAGNTIYF
DNA: TGTGCCTGGAGTGTCTCAGGGGCTGGAAACACCATATATTTT

V: TRBV6-6
size: .
D: TRBD1
J: TRBJ1-1
CDR3: CASSFINQGENTEAFF
DNA: TGTGCCAGCAGCTTTATAAACCAGGGGGAAAACACTGAAGCTTTCTTT

V: TRBV19
size: .
D: .
J: TRBJ2-7
CDR3: CASSIQVRHEQYF
DNA: TGTGCCAGTAGTATTCAAGTGAGGCACGAGCAGTACTTC

V: TRBV19
size: once
D: TRBD1
J: TRBJ1-1
CDR3: CASSPPGGGNTEAFF
DNA: TGTGCCAGTAGTCCCCCAGGGGGCGGGAACACTGAAGCTTTCTTT

V: TRBV9
size: .
D: TRBD1
J: TRBJ2-5
CDR3: CASSVVLRGLKTQYF
DNA: TGTGCCAGCAGCGTAGTGCTCAGGGGGCTTAAGACCCAGTACTTC

V: TRBV7-2
size: .
D: .
J: TRBJ1-6
CDR3: CASSQQKETPLHF
DNA: TGTGCCAGCAGTCAACAAAAGGAGACACCCCTCCACTTT

V: TRBV28
size: .
D: .
J: TRBJ1-1
CDR3: CASSNRDILAFF
DNA: TGTGCCAGCAGTAATAGAGACATTCTGGCTTTCTTT

V: TRBV18
size: .
D: .
J: TRBJ2-7
CDR3: CASSPWGTKGAEQYF
DNA: TGTGCCAGCTCACCATGGGGGACAAAGGGAGCCGAGCAGTACTTC

V: TRBV19
size: .
D: TRBD1
J: TRBJ2-7
CDR3: CASSVDRGGSYEQYF
DNA: TGTGCCAGTAGTGTCGACAGGGGGGGATCCTACGAGCAGTACTTC

V: TRBV11-3
size: .
D: TRBD1
J: TRBJ2-1
CDR3: CASSTGDRSYNEQFF
DNA: TGTGCCAGCAGCACAGGGGACAGGTCCTACAATGAGCAGTTCTTC

V: TRBV4-1
size: .
D: TRBD2
J: TRBJ2-7
CDR3: CASSRGLAGGAYEQYF
DNA: TGCGCCAGCAGCCGTGGACTAGCGGGAGGGGCATACGAGCAGTACTTC

V: TRBV4-1
size: .
D: .
J: TRBJ1-1
CDR3: CASSQDRGSSTEAFF
DNA: TGCGCCAGCAGCCAAGATCGGGGGAGCTCCACTGAAGCTTTCTTT

V: TRBV11-3
size: few
D: TRBD2
J: TRBJ2-1
CDR3: CASSLDPAAGGDEQFF
DNA: TGTGCCAGCAGCTTAGATCCGGCGGCGGGAGGGGATGAGCAGTTCTTC

V: TRBV28
size: .
D: .
J: TRBJ1-5
CDR3: CASSLEAGLGQPQHF
DNA: TGTGCCAGCAGTTTAGAGGCAGGGTTGGGTCAGCCCCAGCATTTT

V: TRBV18
size: once
D: TRBD1
J: TRBJ2-1
CDR3: CASSAAGTATYNEQFF
DNA: TGTGCCAGCTCAGCGGCCGGGACAGCCACCTACAATGAGCAGTTCTTC